These 13 T cell receptor beta chains were sequenced from one sample in a study of cytomegalovirus exposure and HLA in healthy donors (dated 2017 in TCRdb). The library relied on the immunoSEQ multiplex PCR assay. Not all clones reach the TCRdb copy of this immuneACCESS table, which keeps in-frame sequences only. Checked studies attribute under half of the gap to unresolved V genes and leave the rest unexplained. A total of 150,000 or so clones appear in this sample, over 90% of them only once. Approximately 1.8% of the sample lies in the top ten. Material: PBMCs. All receptors come from a man younger than 30 in good health and CMV-seropositive.

This rearrangement joins TRBV5-1 to TRBJ2-3, with TRBD2 matching 11 bases. Looked up from germline, CDR1 is SGHRS and CDR2 is YFSETQ. This CDR3 region has 18 residues. V lost 4 bases, J lost 10 bases, and 20 bases stayed unmatched. This CDR3 is CASSPSFGSTRLAGSQYF. The CDR3 bases are TGCGCCAGCAGCCCCAGTTTTGGGAGCACAAGACTAGCGGGATCGCAGTATTTT.

The genes are TRBV9 and TRBJ1-2; D perhaps matches TRBD1 (6 bases). V was trimmed by 4 bases and J by 3 bases, leaving 16 bases between them. Per the germline V gene, CDR1 is SGDLS and CDR2 is YYNGEE. The CDR3 consists of 15 residues. The CDR3: CASSYRYREDYGYTF. CDR3 sequence (DNA): TGTGCCAGCAGCTATAGATACAGGGAAGACTATGGCTACACCTTC.

The chain carries TRBV18 and TRBJ2-7; 12 bases map to TRBD2. The V gene's germline CDR1 is KGHSH and CDR2 LQKENI. This CDR3 is 17 amino acids long. V gave up 6 bases and J gave up 5 bases; unmatched junction bases: 14. The CDR3 sequence: CASSGGLLAGGRNEQYF. CDR3 nucleotide sequence: TGTGCCAGCTCGGGGGGGCTACTAGCGGGAGGAAGGAACGAGCAGTACTTC.

This chain uses TRBV25-1 with TRBJ1-2, with TRBD1 as a possible D gene (5 bases). The CDR3 has 13 residues. The V end lost 7 bases, the J end lost 2 bases, and 11 bases lay between the germline ends. Germline CDR1 and CDR2: MGHDK and SYGVNS. CDR3 amino acids: CASTLGGNYGYTF. The CDR3 nucleotides are TGTGCCAGCACCCTCGGGGGGAACTATGGCTACACCTTC.

In DNA form, the CDR3 reads TGTGCCTCCGGGACAGGCTCCTACAATGAGCAGTTCTTC. Its protein is CASGTGSYNEQFF. This chain connects TRBV5-6 to TRBJ2-1, with 8 bases lining up with TRBD1. The CDR3 extends over 13 amino acids. The junction had 3 bases not matched to a gene; V was cut back by 10 bases and J by 0 bases. In germline, CDR1 is SGHDT, CDR2 YYEEEE.

The gene calls are TRBV5-8 and TRBJ1-2, with TRBD1 matching over 8 bases. V shed 2 bases, J shed 2 bases, and the junction held 2 bases outside the gene matches. Looked up from germline, CDR1 is SGHTS and CDR2 is YDEGEE. The CDR3 runs 14 residues. The CDR3 sequence: CASSFRTGNYGYTF. CDR3 nucleotides: TGTGCCAGCAGCTTTCGGACAGGGAACTATGGCTACACCTTC.

A single count supports this clone. The chain uses TRBV6-4 and TRBJ2-1, with 10 nucleotides matching TRBD2. This CDR3 region has 16 residues. Germline V CDR1 and CDR2: MRHNA, SNTAGT. After removal of 0 bases from V and 8 bases from J, the junction contained 7 bases not matched to a gene. The CDR3: CASSDSRLAGIDEQFF. The CDR3 nucleotides read TGTGCCAGCAGTGACTCGAGACTAGCGGGCATCGATGAGCAGTTCTTC.

The rearrangement links TRBV6-5 to TRBJ1-2, with D unresolved. The CDR3 spans 14 residues. V shed 5 bases and J shed 4 bases, with 14 bases lying between them. Germline V CDR1 and CDR2: MNHEY, SVGAGI. The CDR3: CASSGSTVGYGYTF. DNA of the CDR3: TGTGCCAGCAGTGGAAGTACAGTGGGCTATGGCTACACCTTC.

The CDR3 DNA sequence: TGTGCCAGCAGTGAAAGTAGGACAGGGAACGAGCAGTACTTC. Translated, it gives CASSESRTGNEQYF. The V call is TRBV2, the J call TRBJ2-7; 8 bases line up with TRBD1. The germline gives CDR1 SNHLY, CDR2 FYNNEI. The trim removed 2 bases at V and 5 bases at J, leaving 5 bases unmatched. This CDR3 comprises 14 residues. The full variable domain, its missing parts supplied by reference TRBV2 and TRBJ2-7, is EPEVTQTPSHQVTQMGQEVILRCVPISNHLYFYWYRQILGQKVEFLVSFYNNEISEKSEIFDDQFSVERPDGSNFTLKIRSTKLEDSAMYFCASSESRTGNEQYFGPGTRLTVT.

The V and J genes are TRBV2 and TRBJ2-1, with TRBD2 as a possible D gene (5 bases). V lost 6 bases, J lost 9 bases, and 12 bases lay in between. Germline V gives CDR1 SNHLY, CDR2 FYNNEI. CDR3 length: 12 residues. For the CDR3, the DNA is TGTGCCAGCAGCATACAGACTACTGAGCAGTTCTTC. It codes for CASSIQTTEQFF.

CDR3 region: CASSLVGREQFF. CDR3 coding DNA: TGTGCCAGCAGCTTAGTGGGGCGTGAGCAGTTCTTC. The chain recombines TRBV7-9 with TRBJ2-1; a weak D match, TRBD1 (5 bases). The CDR3 totals 12 residues. V lost 1 base and J lost 9, with 7 bases in between. CDR1 is SEHNR and CDR2 is FQNEAQ in the germline V gene (reference sequence).

This chain connects TRBV6-6 to TRBJ2-7, with D maybe TRBD2 (6 bases). V was trimmed by 6 bases and J by 6 bases, leaving 12 bases between them. The CDR3 has 12 residues. The germline gives CDR1 MNHNY, CDR2 SVGAGI (reference sequence). The CDR3 is CASRIRGSEQYF. The CDR3, as DNA: TGTGCCAGCAGGATCCGGGGGTCCGAGCAGTACTTC.

This CDR3 reads CASSLAGGRSSYNEQFF. CDR3 in DNA: TGTGCCAGCAGCTTAGCGGGCGGGAGGAGCTCCTACAATGAGCAGTTCTTC. The chain recombines TRBV7-9 with TRBJ2-1, with 8 positions matching TRBD2. Germline assignment: CDR1 SEHNR and CDR2 FQNEAQ (reference sequence). The CDR3 length is 17 residues. V lost 0 bases to trimming and J lost 0 bases; unmatched junction nucleotides: 4.